Included here is one T cell receptor beta chain sequence, with context. The assay was immunoSEQ multiplex PCR, and TCRdb's table has in-frame clones only and misses some. The table has about 2 million clones, around 95% seen once. This entry is derived from a study of shared clonotypes between healthy human individuals. Germline values: CDR1 SGHRS, CDR2 YFSETQ. V was shortened by 0 bases and J by 7 bases, with 14 bases between the two germline ends. The CDR3 consists of 14 residues. The chain carries TRBV5-1 and TRBJ2-7; D gene unclear. Sequencing input: naive CD4+ T cells sorted from blood. Subset in this sample: CD45RA+ positively selected. The clonotype comes from a man aged 18 to 30 in good health. The DNA of the CDR3 is TGCGCCAGCAGCTTGGGAGGCGCGCTGGAAGAGCAGTACTTC. Its protein is CASSLGGALEEQYF. The complete variable domain, with remaining parts taken from reference TRBV5-1 and TRBJ2-7, reads KAGVTQTPRYLIKTRGQQVTLSCSPISGHRSVSWYQQTPGQGLQFLFEYFSETQRNKGNFPGRFSGRQFSNSRSEMNVSTLELGDSALYLCASSLGGALEEQYFGPGTRLTVT.